This T cell receptor (beta chain) was observed in a study of OX40 agonist ivuxolimab in advanced cancers. Describing the broader study: The costimulatory receptor OX40 (CD134) was targeted by ivuxolimab, a fully human IgG2 agonistic monoclonal antibody. Peripheral TCRbeta sequencing aimed to test whether ivuxolimab altered TCR sequence diversity and caused clonal T-cell expansion. Three dose-escalation patients achieved partial responses, one with hepatocellular carcinoma and two with cutaneous melanoma. In the dose-escalation cohort, over 65% of patients were male, and the mean age was around 60 years, with a range of about 23 to 85. Intravenous ivuxolimab was administered to patients every 2 weeks at six dose levels: 0.01, 0.1, 0.3, 1.5, 3 and 10 mg/kg. Prior anti-PD-1, anti-PD-L1 or anti-CTLA-4 therapy was permitted, and 40% of dose-escalation patients had received checkpoint inhibitors. The paper reports the monotherapy dose-escalation portion (N of about 50 patients) of the phase I ivuxolimab trial. Of the approximately 50 dose-escalation patients, hepatocellular carcinoma was present in 19, melanoma in roughly 15, renal cell carcinoma in 9 and head and neck cancer in 9.

The trial excluded patients who had a history of autoimmune disease or were on systemic immunosuppression. Peripheral blood for TCR sequencing was drawn from every dose cohort at baseline, at cycle 4 day 1 and at cycle 7 day 1. The samples were drawn from a first-in-human, open-label, multicenter phase I dose-escalation trial of ivuxolimab. Adults with locally advanced or metastatic melanoma, renal cell, hepatocellular, or head and neck squamous cell carcinoma were enrolled in the trial. Before TCR sequencing, CD4+ T cells and CD8+ T cells from peripheral blood were sorted into separate populations. For sequencing of the TCRbeta CDR3 region, genomic DNA was extracted from the sorted cells. The immunoSEQ Assay was used to sequence the TCRbeta CDR3 regions. Sourced from immuneACCESS, this table was stored by TCRdb with only in-frame sequences that have V and J called. A share of the clones is absent; for the studies checked, an unresolved V gene accounts for under half, and the remainder has no known explanation. This sample lists about 70,000 clones; about 85% were detected once. Clones ranked in the top ten supply roughly 0.58% of the sample.

In the case of this clone: The target of this receptor is not known. No base quality values were provided; no much bigger clone lies one nucleotide off.

What the study reported, not specific to this receptor: The antigen specificity of the peripheral T cells that underwent clonal expansion was not determined. In the 0.1-3.0 mg/kg groups, partial responders had among the lowest normalized peripheral clonal expansion, particularly in CD8+ T cells. At doses of 0.1 to 3.0 mg/kg, clonal expansion of both CD4+ and CD8+ T cells in blood was seen between baseline and week 6. After ivuxolimab, CD8+ T cells had more expanded clones than CD4+ T cells on average. Low levels of normalized T-cell clonal expansion were also seen in some patients who did not respond.

The starting material was CD4+ or CD8+ T cells sorted from blood, obtained in a trial of the OX40 agonist ivuxolimab. The source of this sequence is an adult with an advanced solid tumor such as melanoma, head and neck, liver or kidney cancer.

The CDR3 protein: CASSLGQVYPDTQYF. In nucleotide form, the sequence is TGCGCCAGCAGCTTGGGACAGGTTTACCCAGATACGCAGTATTTT. This chain joins TRBV5-1 to TRBJ2-3; tentative D gene TRBD1, with 6 bases matching. There are 15 amino acids in the CDR3, from cysteine to phenylalanine inclusive. Left in the record is the CDR3 DNA by itself, 45 bases read in frame from the first base. The trim is 0 bases for V and 4 bases for J, with a gap of 12 bases between the germline ends. The germline V gene gives CDR1 as SGHRS and CDR2 as YFSETQ. Supplemented by the reference TRBV5-1 and TRBJ2-3 proteins around the CDR3, the complete variable domain is KAGVTQTPRYLIKTRGQQVTLSCSPISGHRSVSWYQQTPGQGLQFLFEYFSETQRNKGNFPGRFSGRQFSNSRSEMNVSTLELGDSALYLCASSLGQVYPDTQYFGPGTRLTVL.